The 19 T cell receptor beta chains in this list originate from one sample, sequenced in a study of CD8+ T cells in alopecia areata. Treatment meaning: oral pan-JAK inhibitor, 5-10 mg twice daily. Sequencing templates came from extracted RNA that was reverse transcribed into cDNA. The assay was immunoSEQ multiplex PCR, and TCRdb's table has in-frame clones only and misses some. Of about 200,000 clones listed, 55% to 70% were seen once; the top ten hold about 4.2%. The starting material was CD4+ T cells sorted from blood, obtained at week 4, from a patient treated with tofacitinib. These receptors were collected from a human donor with alopecia areata.

This chain joins TRBV7-9 and TRBJ2-7, with D maybe TRBD1 (5 bases). The V gene's germline CDR1 is SEHNR and CDR2 FQNEAQ (reference sequence). The V gene lost 4 bases and the J gene lost 2 bases, with 15 bases spanning the gap. CDR3 length: 15 amino acids. This CDR3 is CASSSYHADTYEQYF. The CDR3 coding sequence is TGTGCCAGCAGCTCCTATCACGCGGACACCTACGAGCAGTACTTC.

The V and J genes are TRBV7-2 and TRBJ2-7; 8 bases are a match to TRBD2. This CDR3 is 17 amino acids long. Germline CDR1 is SGHTA and CDR2 is FQGNSA. V lost 0 bases to trimming and J lost 0 bases; unmatched junction nucleotides: 7. The CDR3 here is CASSLARSSGLSYEQYF. CDR3 nucleotide sequence: TGTGCCAGCAGCTTAGCGAGGTCTAGCGGGCTCTCCTACGAGCAGTACTTC.

The rearrangement uses TRBV10-3 and TRBJ2-1; 7 bases fit TRBD2. The CDR3 spans 14 residues. The junction had 4 bases not matched to a gene; V was cut back by 2 bases and J by 6 bases. Looked up from germline, CDR1 is ENHRY and CDR2 is SYGVKD. The CDR3 loop reads CAISETGGPNEQFF. Written as DNA, the CDR3 is TGTGCCATCAGTGAGACGGGGGGTCCCAATGAGCAGTTCTTC.

The gene calls are TRBV7-2 and TRBJ2-7; D is perhaps TRBD1 (6 bases). Per the germline V gene, CDR1 is SGHTA and CDR2 is FQGNSA. The V end lost 7 bases, the J end lost 4 bases, and 14 bases lay between the germline ends. The CDR3 has 13 amino acids. Here the CDR3 DNA reads TGTGCCAGCACCCCCCAAACAGGGTACGAGCAGTACTTC. It is translated as CASTPQTGYEQYF. Full variable domain (remainder filled in from reference TRBV7-2 and TRBJ2-7): GAGVSQSPSNKVTEKGKDVELRCDPISGHTALYWYRQSLGQGLEFLIYFQGNSAPDKSGLPSDRFSAERTGGSVSTLTIQRTQQEDSAVYLCASTPQTGYEQYFGPGTRLTVT.

This chain uses TRBV20-1 with TRBJ2-5; D perhaps matches TRBD2 (6 bases). Germline V CDR1 and CDR2: DFQATT, SNEGSKA (reference sequence). Trimming cost V 6 bases and J 5 bases, with 10 bases left between them. This CDR3 has 11 amino acids. The CDR3 loop is CSATEGETQYF. For the CDR3, the DNA is TGCAGTGCCACGGAGGGGGAGACCCAGTACTTC.

The rearrangement joins TRBV5-1 to TRBJ2-1, with D hard to call. The CDR3 has 14 residues. Germline V gives CDR1 SGHRS, CDR2 YFSETQ. V was cut by 0 bases and J by 2 bases, with 6 bases left in between. In nucleotides, the CDR3 is TGCGCCAGCAGCTTGGAGGGTCCCTACAATGAGCAGTTCTTC. Amino acid sequence: CASSLEGPYNEQFF.

As for this clone: Other DNA sequences of this sample code for an identical CDR3. V is TRBV9 and J is TRBJ2-3, with D possibly called TRBD1 or TRBD2 (5 bases each). The CDR3 contains 14 residues. With 0 bases removed from V and 4 bases from J, the gap between germline ends came to 9 bases. Germline loops: CDR1 SGDLS, CDR2 YYNGEE. CDR3 protein: CASSVGGGADTQYF. The CDR3 region has the DNA TGTGCCAGCAGCGTAGGTGGGGGAGCAGATACGCAGTATTTT.

The chain combines TRBV11-2 with TRBJ2-3; TRBD2 matches 9 bases. V dropped 4 bases and J dropped 5; count of bases not matched to a gene: 10. This CDR3 has 16 residues. Germline CDR1 and CDR2: SGHAT and FQNNGV. Here the CDR3 DNA reads TGTGCCAGCAGCTCTAGACTAGCGGCTCTGGGAGATACGCAGTATTTT. Amino acids: CASSSRLAALGDTQYF.

The chain uses TRBV2 and TRBJ1-1; D ambiguous. V lost 0 bases, J lost 5 bases, and 13 bases lay in between. Germline assignment: CDR1 SNHLY and CDR2 FYNNEI. CDR3 length: 15 residues. CDR3 sequence reads: CASSEALGRVTEAFF. The CDR3 coding sequence is TGTGCCAGCAGTGAAGCGCTTGGGAGGGTGACTGAAGCTTTCTTT.

The chain employs TRBV5-1 and TRBJ2-7; D is unclear. From germline, CDR1 is SGHRS and CDR2 YFSETQ. Trimming shortened V by 2 bases and J by 0 bases, and 3 bases separated the two germline ends. The CDR3 sequence is 12 residues long. This CDR3 reads CASSFSSYEQYF. In nucleotides, the CDR3 is TGCGCCAGCAGCTTTAGCTCCTACGAGCAGTACTTC.

This sequence joins TRBV11-2 and TRBJ2-7; D gene unclear. Germline lookup yields CDR1 SGHAT and CDR2 FQNNGV. Trimming removed 4 bases at V and 9 bases at J, with 10 bases between. This CDR3 comprises 11 residues. CDR3 in amino acids: CASSSSTRQYF. The CDR3 DNA reads as TGTGCCAGCAGCTCCAGTACGAGGCAGTACTTC.

There are a few counts of this clone. The genes are TRBV11-3 and TRBJ2-3, with D maybe TRBD1 (5 bases). The CDR3 covers 13 residues. Germline CDR1 reads SGHNT; CDR2 reads YENEEA. The germline V and J ends were trimmed by 5 bases and 4 bases, with 10 bases remaining between them. The CDR3 protein is CASSPQTADTQYF. The CDR3 coding sequence is TGTGCCAGCAGCCCACAGACAGCAGATACGCAGTATTTT.

The rearrangement joins TRBV9 to TRBJ2-5; possibly TRBD1 for D (5 bases). V dropped 0 bases and J dropped 9 bases, with 18 bases sitting between them. Germline V lookup: CDR1 SGDLS, CDR2 YYNGEE. The CDR3 totals 15 residues. DNA for the CDR3: TGTGCCAGCAGCGTAGGAGGTGTCCTAGGGGTGTCCCAGTACTTC. Translation gives CASSVGGVLGVSQYF. The whole variable domain, filled in from reference TRBV9 and TRBJ2-5, reads DSGVTQTPKHLITATGQRVTLRCSPRSGDLSVYWYQQSLDQGLQFLIQYYNGEERAKGNILERFSAQQFPDLHSELNLSSLELGDSALYFCASSVGGVLGVSQYFGPGTRLLVL.

V and J are TRBV27 and TRBJ2-5; D ambiguous. Germline V gene lookup returns CDR1 MNHEY and CDR2 SMNVEV (reference sequence). This CDR3 region has 13 residues. Trimming removed 5 bases from V and 8 bases from J, with 15 bases in between. The CDR3 loop is CASSPRVGETQYF. The CDR3, as DNA: TGTGCCAGCAGTCCCCGTGTCGGTGAAACCCAGTACTTC.

A remark on this clone: This specimen includes other DNA sequences encoding the same CDR3. The rearrangement joins TRBV15 to TRBJ1-2, with D maybe TRBD1 (6 bases). The V gene's germline CDR1 is LNHNV and CDR2 YYDKDF (reference sequence). Trimming removed 3 bases from V and 4 bases from J, with 6 bases in between. This CDR3 contains 12 residues. CDR3 coding DNA: TGTGCCACCAGCAGGGACAGCTATGGCTACACCTTC. Translation gives CATSRDSYGYTF.

This chain joins TRBV5-1 and TRBJ2-2; D is unresolved. Germline CDR1 reads SGHRS; CDR2 reads YFSETQ. The CDR3 runs to 13 residues. Trimming removed 2 bases at V and 5 bases at J, with 7 bases between. The CDR3 coding sequence is TGCGCCAGCAGCTTTGACTTGACCGGGGAGCTGTTTTTT. Residues: CASSFDLTGELFF.

This clone was detected once. V and J are TRBV5-1 and TRBJ2-2; D is ambiguous. Germline CDR1 and CDR2: SGHRS and YFSETQ. Trimming took off 4 bases at V and 4 bases at J, with 11 bases between the two ends. The CDR3 extends over 14 amino acids. In nucleotides, the CDR3 is TGCGCCAGCAGCGAGGAAGGATTCACCGGGGAGCTGTTTTTT. It codes for CASSEEGFTGELFF.

V usage is TRBV4-1 and J usage is TRBJ2-3; the match to TRBD2 covers 7 bases. Germline assignment: CDR1 MGHRA and CDR2 YSYEKL. The CDR3 length is 14 residues. The junction had 1 base not matched to a gene; V was cut back by 4 bases and J by 0 bases. The CDR3 here is CASSRAGSTDTQYF. DNA for the CDR3: TGCGCCAGCAGCCGAGCGGGGAGCACAGATACGCAGTATTTT.

V and J are TRBV11-2 and TRBJ2-1; the D is unclear. The CDR3 consists of 15 residues. Germline assignment: CDR1 SGHAT and CDR2 FQNNGV. Deletions cut 5 bases from V and 4 bases from J, with 15 bases between. The DNA for the CDR3 is TGTGCCAGCAGCGATATAGCTATTGGGTACAATGAGCAGTTCTTC. Its translation: CASSDIAIGYNEQFF.